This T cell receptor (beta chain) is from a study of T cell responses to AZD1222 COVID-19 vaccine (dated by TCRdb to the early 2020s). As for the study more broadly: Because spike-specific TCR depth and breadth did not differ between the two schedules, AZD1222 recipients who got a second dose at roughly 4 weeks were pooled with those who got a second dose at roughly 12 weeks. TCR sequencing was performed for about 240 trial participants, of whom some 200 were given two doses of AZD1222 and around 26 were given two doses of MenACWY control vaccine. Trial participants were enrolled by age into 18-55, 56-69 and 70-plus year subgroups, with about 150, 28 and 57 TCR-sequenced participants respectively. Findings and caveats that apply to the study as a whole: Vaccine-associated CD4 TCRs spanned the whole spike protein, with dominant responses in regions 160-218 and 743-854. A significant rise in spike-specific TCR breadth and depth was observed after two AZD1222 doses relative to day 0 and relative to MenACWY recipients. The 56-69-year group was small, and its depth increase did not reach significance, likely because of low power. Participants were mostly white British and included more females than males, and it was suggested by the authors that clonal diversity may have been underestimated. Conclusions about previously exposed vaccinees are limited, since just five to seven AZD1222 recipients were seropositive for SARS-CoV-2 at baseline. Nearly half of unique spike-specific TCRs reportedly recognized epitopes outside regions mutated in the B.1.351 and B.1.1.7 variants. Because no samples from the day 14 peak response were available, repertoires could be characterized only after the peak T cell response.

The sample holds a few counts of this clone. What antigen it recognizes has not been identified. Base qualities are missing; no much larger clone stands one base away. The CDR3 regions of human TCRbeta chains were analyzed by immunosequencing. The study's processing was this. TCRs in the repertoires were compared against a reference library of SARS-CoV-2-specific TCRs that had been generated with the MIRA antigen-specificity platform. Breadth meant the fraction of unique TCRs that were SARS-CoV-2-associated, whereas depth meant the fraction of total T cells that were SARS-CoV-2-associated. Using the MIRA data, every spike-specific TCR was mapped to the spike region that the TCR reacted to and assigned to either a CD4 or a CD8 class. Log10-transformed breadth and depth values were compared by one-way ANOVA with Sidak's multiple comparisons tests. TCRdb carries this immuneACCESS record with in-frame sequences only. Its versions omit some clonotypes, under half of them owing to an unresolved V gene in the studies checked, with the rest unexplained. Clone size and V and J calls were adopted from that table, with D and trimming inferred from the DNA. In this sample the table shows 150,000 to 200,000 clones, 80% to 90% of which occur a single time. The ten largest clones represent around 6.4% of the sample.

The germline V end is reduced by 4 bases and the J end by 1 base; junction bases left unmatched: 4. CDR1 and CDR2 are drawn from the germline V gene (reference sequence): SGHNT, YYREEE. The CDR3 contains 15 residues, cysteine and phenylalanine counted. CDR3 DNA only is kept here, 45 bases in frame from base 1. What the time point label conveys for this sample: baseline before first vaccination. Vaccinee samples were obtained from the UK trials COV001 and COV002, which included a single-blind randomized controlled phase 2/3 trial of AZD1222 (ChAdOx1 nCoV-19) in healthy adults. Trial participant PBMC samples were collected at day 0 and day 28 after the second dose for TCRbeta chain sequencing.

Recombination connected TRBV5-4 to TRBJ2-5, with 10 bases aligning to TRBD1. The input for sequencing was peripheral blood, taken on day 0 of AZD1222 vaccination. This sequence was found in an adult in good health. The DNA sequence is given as TGTGCCAGCAGCCGCAGACAGGGGGCCCAAGAGACCCAGTACTTC. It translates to CASSRRQGAQETQYF.